This T cell receptor (beta chain) was sequenced for a study of post-analysis software for immune sequencing data (dated by TCRdb to 2013 to 2016). Concerning the study at large: Disease courses on record covered relapsing-remitting, secondary progressive and progressive-relapsing multiple sclerosis, though some patients had no subtype annotation. The patient repertoires were set against under 13 previously published healthy control repertoires from donors whose ages ranged from roughly 6 to 27 years. A subset of samples was prepared in parallel using single-end sample barcoding, then pooled and co-amplified after Illumina adapter ligation. On the study overall, not on this receptor specifically: The multiple sclerosis patient group was slightly younger than the control group. Normalized Chao1 diversity was significantly lower in multiple sclerosis patients than controls, suggesting substantial peripheral T-cell clonal expansion. Direct clustering with F measure showed strong co-clustering of samples prepared in the same batch, prompting a batch-effect correction. Patients showed significantly higher frequencies than controls for five TRBV segments, among them TRBV5-6, TRBV5-1 and TRBV20-1.

To demonstrate the VDJtools post-analysis software, the study profiled TCR beta repertoires from the peripheral blood of 10 to 15 young patients with multiple sclerosis. The patients with multiple sclerosis were children and adolescents between 6 and 15 years of age. As to this clonotype: The target of this receptor is not known. It has no much larger one-base neighbor in the sample; base qualities were not kept.

The CDR3 runs 13 residues from the cysteine to the phenylalanine. The CDR3 DNA has 39 bases and is translated from base 1. The junction carries 7 bases between V and J, which are trimmed by 6 bases and 4 bases respectively. Taken from the germline V gene, the CDR1 and CDR2 loops are MNHEY and SVGAGI. Libraries were made using PCR. These reads were obtained on an Illumina HiSeq 2500. To reduce PCR and sequencing biases, unique molecular identifiers were built into the TCR beta cDNA libraries. Roughly 500,000 cDNA molecules were obtained per 1 to 10 million input T cells, so each molecule approximated one T cell. The same protocol used for the earlier healthy control dataset was applied to prepare and sequence the patient libraries. Samples belonging to the same batch were prepared together, multiplexed and sequenced on a shared HiSeq lane. Per the source publication's procedure: Raw barcoded reads were processed with MIGEC, and single-read molecular identifier groups were discarded before consensus assembly and CDR3 extraction. Clonotype tables were post-analysed with VDJtools, and diversity was normalized by down-sampling all datasets to the smallest sample size. In repertoire overlap clustering, CDR3 amino acid sequences, but not nucleotide sequences, were matched to correct batch-related cross-sample contamination. The public reads were reanalyzed by TCRdb: fastp trimming at Q25, MiXCR alignment, in-frame beta chains only. All rows with the same CDR3 protein become a single entry with the most common DNA and genes. The V and J calls and clone size are TCRdb's, not the authors'. For this sample there are about 460,000 distinct CDR3 sequences; approximately 45% appear just once. The biggest ten clones account for roughly 12% of the sample.

The sequence is built from TRBV6-5 and TRBJ2-6, with the D gene not clear enough to name. The specimen was blood. This TCR derives from a girl aged 5-17 years with multiple sclerosis. CDR3 protein: CASRTGGANVLTF. The base sequence is TGTGCCAGCAGGACTGGCGGGGCCAACGTCCTGACTTTC.